This T cell receptor (beta chain) was sequenced during a study of radiation and T cells in renal cell carcinoma (TCRdb year 2020). With respect to the entire study: The samples were drawn from a clinical trial, where primary renal cell carcinomas were treated with 15 Gy of stereotactic body radiation therapy and then removed by nephrectomy 4 weeks afterward. In total, 50 to 60 samples underwent TCR beta sequencing: around 25 tumors plus 27 peripheral blood samples. Across all 53 samples, several million unique CDR3 nucleotide sequences encoding about 2.4 million unique CDR3 amino acid sequences were identified.

The time point label corresponds to: blood 2 weeks post-SBRT. The sample's treatment or condition label is to be understood as: 15 Gy SBRT to primary tumor, nephrectomy 4 weeks later. Serial peripheral blood from radiation-treated patients was sampled at baseline, 2 weeks and 4 weeks after SBRT to track tumor-enriched clonotypes. Renal cell carcinoma with clear cell pathology was present in all patients. Genomic DNA for TCR sequencing was prepared using the QIAamp DNA Blood Mini Kit (Qiagen). The analyses included only samples that passed all quality control checks. A few counts support this clone. Its antigen specificity is not known. No base-level quality is on record; no much larger clone is a single base apart. V is clipped by 0 bases and J by 7 bases, and the sequence between their germline boundaries is 6 bases long. From its cysteine to its phenylalanine, the CDR3 spans 13 amino acids. Just CDR3 DNA is preserved here, 39 bases in frame from base 1. Based on the germline V gene, the CDR1 and CDR2 sequences are SGHDN and FVKESK.

Study-wide findings and limitations: Blood repertoire dynamics were not followed beyond 4 weeks after treatment. The single-armed trial design could not address effects of radiation dose or scheduling on the TCR repertoire. In blood, the top tumor clonotypes increased from baseline to 2 weeks after radiation and then shrank by 4 weeks, which suggests a temporary expansion of tumor-resident clones. No pretreatment tumor biopsies were available, so the baseline intratumoral presence of clonotypes could not be determined.

Following the manufacturer's recommendations, the immunoSEQ kit was used to generate TCR beta libraries from genomic DNA. For library preparation, a first multiplex PCR was performed with proprietary primers, followed by a second PCR in which unique barcodes were added, and bead cleanups were performed after each round. Each sample batch included a kit-provided positive control reaction and a negative control reaction. The final libraries were assessed on an Agilent 4200 TapeStation D1000 ScreenTape, pooled by volume, and quantified by qPCR. An Illumina NextSeq500 fitted with a MidOutput 150-cycle cartridge performed the sequencing, running 156 Read1 cycles and 15 Index1 cycles with the kit's custom primers. The pooled library was loaded at approximately 1 pM, with an approximately 21% PhiX control spiked in. In the paper's pipeline: The vendor-processed data were analyzed in R, and a clonotype was defined as all T cells that share the same CDR3 nucleotide sequence. In the clone abundance analyses, frequencies were normalized to the 10,000 most abundant clones in each sample. Before analysis, public T cell clones were removed, and these numbered fewer than six per sample on average. An abundance difference of at least 32-fold between compartments was the criterion for calling clonotypes tumor-enriched or baseline blood-enriched. A beta-binomial differential abundance model was used to identify clonotypes that expanded or contracted between blood time points. Tumor-blood repertoire similarity was measured with the Baroni-Urbani and Buser coefficient, and group comparisons used two-tailed Wilcoxon tests in R. TCRdb retrieved this table from immuneACCESS and kept in-frame rearrangements only. Not all clones are present; in checked studies, unresolved V genes account for under half, and no reason is known for the remainder. V and J calls and clone size come straight from that table; D and trimming were deduced from the DNA. The sample table contains roughly 130,000 clones; only one count was recorded for 75% to 90% of them. The ten largest account for under 2.5% of the sample.

Rearrangement joined TRBV14 to TRBJ2-2; there is no confident call for the D gene. This TCR derives from a woman aged 55-75 years with renal cell carcinoma. The sequencing here drew on blood, taken from a patient whose treatment included radiotherapy and nephrectomy. The encoded CDR3 is CASSQEAVGELFF. The bases are TGTGCCAGCAGCCAAGAGGCCGTCGGGGAGCTGTTTTTT.